This entry describes one TCR beta chain. Clones were sequenced by immunoSEQ multiplex PCR, and TCRdb holds only the in-frame ones, with some missing. This table holds tens of thousands of clones, approximately 93% found once. This sample stems from a study of T cell changes during pregnancy in multiple sclerosis. After removal of 0 bases from V and 4 bases from J, the junction contained 5 bases not matched to a gene. CDR3 length equals 16 residues. The specimen comprised peripheral blood, sampled after pregnancy. The chain has TRBV23-1 and TRBJ1-2; 10 bases fit TRBD1. TRBV23-1 is known as an ORF, though its function is uncertain. The receptor was derived from a female donor in good health, enrolled as a control in a pregnancy study. The CDR3 loop reads CASSQSATGGFYGYTF. DNA of the CDR3: TGCGCCAGCAGTCAATCGGCGACAGGGGGCTTCTATGGCTACACCTTC.